This TCR beta chain was captured by sequencing in a study of Graves' ophthalmopathy and Graves' hyperthyroidism. Researchers took RNA transcripts and amplified TCR beta CDR3 regions from them. HTBI primers served in a first-round RT-PCR, which a second-round multiplex PCR followed. In TCRdb, the multiplex PCR reads were re-called with MiXCR into one record per CDR3 protein. The table has just over 400,000 distinct CDR3 sequences, 21% seen once. This clonotype showed up many times. The CDR3 consists of 15 residues. V lost 5 bases, J lost 4 bases, and 8 bases stayed unmatched. Germline V gives CDR1 LNHDA, CDR2 SQIVND (reference sequence).

The source material was peripheral blood. The chain employs TRBV19 and TRBJ1-5; the match to TRBD1 covers 7 bases. This receptor was obtained from a young woman with stable Graves' hyperthyroidism. The CDR3 reads CASSVRQGDNQPQHF. The CDR3 region has the DNA TGTGCCAGTAGTGTCCGACAGGGAGATAATCAGCCCCAGCATTTT.